This T cell receptor beta chain was found in a study of shared clonotypes between healthy human individuals. This table comes from immunoSEQ multiplex PCR, and its TCRdb copy is limited to in-frame clones, with some not included. The table has around 2.5 million clones, over 85% seen once. CDR1 and CDR2 (germline): SGHDT, YYEEEE. Trimming removed 5 bases from V and 5 bases from J; junction bases left unmatched: 8. The CDR3 contains 16 residues. This TCR was sampled from a man in his late teens or twenties in good health. Some clones in this sample may be carry-over from other donors' samples. The chain links TRBV5-6 to TRBJ2-2, with 11 bases aligning to TRBD1. Input material: naive CD4+ T cells from PBMCs. Subset meaning: CD45RA+ positively selected. The CDR3 DNA reads TGTGCCAGCAGGAGGACAGGGGGCAAAGGGACCGGGGAGCTGTTTTTT. It specifies CASRRTGGKGTGELFF.